This section outlines one T cell receptor beta chain sequence together with its context. This entry comes from a study of blood T cell repertoires in COVID-19. Across the whole study: The cDNA or gDNA used as material had been derived from T cells, B-cell-depleted T cells, or PBMCs.

Using immunoSEQ multiplex PCR, the repertoire was profiled, and TCRdb retains in-frame clones only, with some absent. The repertoire has approximately 190,000 clones, around nine tenths of them found once; the top ten carry 20% to 25%. The CDR3 covers 14 residues. Between the trimmed V and J ends, which lost 0 bases and 3 bases, there was a span of 9 bases. Germline-derived CDR1 and CDR2 are SGHDT and YYEEEE. The sequence was obtained from a man aged 55 to 70 with active or convalescent COVID-19. This chain connects TRBV5-6 to TRBJ1-1; a weak D match, TRBD1 (6 bases). Material: peripheral blood. CDR3 sequence: CASSLGQGYTEAFF. Here the CDR3 DNA reads TGTGCCAGCAGCTTGGGTCAGGGGTACACTGAAGCTTTCTTT.